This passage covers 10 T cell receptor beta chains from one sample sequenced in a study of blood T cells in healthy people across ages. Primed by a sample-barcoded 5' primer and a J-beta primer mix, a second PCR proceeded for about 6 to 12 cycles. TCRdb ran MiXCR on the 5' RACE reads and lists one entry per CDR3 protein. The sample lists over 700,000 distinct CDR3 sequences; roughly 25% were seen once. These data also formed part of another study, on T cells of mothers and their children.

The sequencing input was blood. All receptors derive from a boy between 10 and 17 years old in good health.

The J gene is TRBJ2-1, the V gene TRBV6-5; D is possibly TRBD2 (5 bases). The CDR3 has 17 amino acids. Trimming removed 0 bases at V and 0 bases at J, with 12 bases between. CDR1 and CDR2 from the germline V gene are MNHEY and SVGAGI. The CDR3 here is CASSYSPRVSSYNEQFF. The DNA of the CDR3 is TGTGCCAGCAGTTACTCCCCGCGGGTCTCCTCCTACAATGAGCAGTTCTTC.

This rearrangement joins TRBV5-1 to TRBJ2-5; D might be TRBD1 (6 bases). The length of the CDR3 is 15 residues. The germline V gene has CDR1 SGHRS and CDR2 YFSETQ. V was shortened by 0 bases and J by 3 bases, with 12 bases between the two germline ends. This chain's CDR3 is CASSLGGTTEETQYF. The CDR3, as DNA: TGCGCCAGCAGCTTGGGTGGGACAACCGAAGAGACCCAGTACTTC.

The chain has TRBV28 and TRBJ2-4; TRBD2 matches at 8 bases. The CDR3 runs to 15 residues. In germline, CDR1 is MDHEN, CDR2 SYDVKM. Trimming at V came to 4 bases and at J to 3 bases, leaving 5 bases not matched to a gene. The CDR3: CASSSPGGGKNIQYF. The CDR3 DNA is TGTGCCAGCAGTTCACCGGGAGGGGGCAAAAACATTCAGTACTTC.

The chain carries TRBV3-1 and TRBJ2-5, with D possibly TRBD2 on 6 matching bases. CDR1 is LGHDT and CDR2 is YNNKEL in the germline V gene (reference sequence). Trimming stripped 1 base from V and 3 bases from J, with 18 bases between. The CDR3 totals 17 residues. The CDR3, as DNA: TGTGCCAGCAGCCAAGTTCGGGCGGGATCCCCCAAAGAGACCCAGTACTTC. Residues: CASSQVRAGSPKETQYF.

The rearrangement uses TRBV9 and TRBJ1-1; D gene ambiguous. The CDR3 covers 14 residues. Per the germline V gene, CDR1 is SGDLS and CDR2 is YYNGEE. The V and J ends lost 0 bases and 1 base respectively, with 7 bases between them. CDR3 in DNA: TGTGCCAGCAGCGTAGAACAGTCGAACACTGAAGCTTTCTTT. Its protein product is CASSVEQSNTEAFF.

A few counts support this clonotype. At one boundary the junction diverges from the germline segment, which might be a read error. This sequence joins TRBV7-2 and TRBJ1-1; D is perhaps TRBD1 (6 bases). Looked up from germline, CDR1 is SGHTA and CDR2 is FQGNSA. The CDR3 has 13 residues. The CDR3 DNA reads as TGTGCCAGCAGCTTCGAACAGGGCCCAGGGGCTCTCTTT. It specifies CASSFEQGPGALF.

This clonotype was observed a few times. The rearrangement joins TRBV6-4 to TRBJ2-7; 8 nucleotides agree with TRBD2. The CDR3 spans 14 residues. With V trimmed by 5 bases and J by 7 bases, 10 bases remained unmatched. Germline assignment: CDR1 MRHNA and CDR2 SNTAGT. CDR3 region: CASSRTGGPGEQYF. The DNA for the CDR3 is TGTGCCAGCAGTCGGACGGGAGGGCCGGGGGAGCAGTACTTC.

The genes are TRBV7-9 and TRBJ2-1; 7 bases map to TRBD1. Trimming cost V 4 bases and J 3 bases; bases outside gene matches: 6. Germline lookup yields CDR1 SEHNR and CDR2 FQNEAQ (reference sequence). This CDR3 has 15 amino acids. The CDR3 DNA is TGTGCCAGCAGCTCTCCGGGACAGAACTACAATGAGCAGTTCTTC. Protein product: CASSSPGQNYNEQFF.

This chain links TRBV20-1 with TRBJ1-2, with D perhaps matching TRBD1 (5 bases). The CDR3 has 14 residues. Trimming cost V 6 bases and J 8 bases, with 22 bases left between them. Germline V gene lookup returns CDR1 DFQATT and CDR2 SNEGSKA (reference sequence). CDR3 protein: CSAGPGGAPGGYTF. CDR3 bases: TGCAGTGCCGGTCCCGGCGGGGCACCCGGGGGCTACACCTTC.

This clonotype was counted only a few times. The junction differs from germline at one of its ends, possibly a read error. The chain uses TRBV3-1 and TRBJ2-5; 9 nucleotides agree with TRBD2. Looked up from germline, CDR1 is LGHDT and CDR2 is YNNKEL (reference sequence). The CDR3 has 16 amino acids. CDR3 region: CTSSPLDSGRRETQYF. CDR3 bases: TGTACCAGCAGCCCCCTGGACAGCGGGAGGCGGGAGACCCAGTACTTC.